Shown below are 13 T cell receptor beta chains from a single sample sequenced in a study of CD8+CD57+ T cells in acquired aplastic anemia (dated by TCRdb to about 2018). Expansion of CD8+CD57+ cells had been shown by flow cytometry in the patients chosen for sequencing. TCRdb lists the instrument as Illumina HiSeq 2000. Profiling of TCR beta VDJ combinations and CDR3 sequences used genomic DNA as the template. TCRdb passed the public sequencing reads through fastp at Q25 and MiXCR, retaining productive beta sequences. CDR3 protein sequences are deduplicated, and each keeps its most common genes and DNA. This sample is represented by fewer than 200,000 distinct CDR3 sequences; about 44% of them were singletons. The ten biggest clones cover roughly 13% of the sample. Sequencing was done on a sample of sorted CD4+, CD8+, or CD8+CD57+ T cells (not recorded which) from PBMCs. The receptors here all came from a human donor with aplastic anemia.

The sample holds many counts of this clonotype. This rearrangement joins TRBV10-3 to TRBJ2-7; no definite D call. Germline V gives CDR1 ENHRY, CDR2 SYGVKD. Trimming took 7 bases from V and 2 from J, leaving 12 bases between them. CDR3 length: 13 amino acids. The CDR3 DNA follows: TGTGCCATCACCTCCGGGTCAGCCTACGAGCAGTACTTC. It is translated as CAITSGSAYEQYF.

The chain links TRBV10-3 to TRBJ1-2; D remains ambiguous. The germline V gene has CDR1 ENHRY and CDR2 SYGVKD. CDR3 size: 13 residues. V lost 1 base and J lost 3, with 6 bases in between. The CDR3 DNA is TGTGCCATCAGTGAGTGGGGAGACTATGGCTACACCTTC. It is translated as CAISEWGDYGYTF.

The chain recombines TRBV7-2 with TRBJ2-1; TRBD2 matches at 10 bases. V lost 1 base to trimming and J lost 8 bases; unmatched junction nucleotides: 11. Per germline, CDR1 SGHTA and CDR2 FQGNSA. This CDR3 contains 17 residues. CDR3 bases: TGTGCCAGCAGCTTAGGGCTGAGGCTAGCGGGAGCTGATGAGCAGTTCTTC. Translating it yields CASSLGLRLAGADEQFF.

The chain carries TRBV5-8 and TRBJ1-4; the match to TRBD1 covers 7 bases. CDR1 is SGHTS and CDR2 is YDEGEE in the germline V gene. The CDR3 runs to 15 residues. Trimming took 4 bases from V and 8 from J; bases not matched to a gene: 11. Here the CDR3 DNA reads TGTGCCAGCAGCCCCGGGACAGTGAGGATCGAAAAACTGTTTTTT. Its protein is CASSPGTVRIEKLFF.

The chain recombines TRBV29-1 with TRBJ2-5; 7 nucleotides agree with TRBD1. The CDR3 covers 13 residues. CDR1 is SQVTM, CDR2 ANQGSEA, per germline. With V trimmed by 4 bases and J by 3 bases, 5 bases remained unmatched. The CDR3 protein is CSVGRGSKETQYF. The CDR3 DNA is TGCAGCGTTGGCAGGGGGTCCAAAGAGACCCAGTACTTC.

The table lists this clonotype with a few counts. The genes are TRBV7-9 and TRBJ2-5; D call uncertain. The CDR3 has 13 residues. Trimming pared 3 bases from V and 5 bases from J, leaving 10 bases between. Germline CDR1 is SEHNR and CDR2 is FQNEAQ (reference sequence). The CDR3 DNA reads as TGTGCCAGCAGCTTCCCAGTGTGGGAGACCCAGTACTTC. Amino acids: CASSFPVWETQYF.

This chain joins TRBV2 and TRBJ1-6; 8 bases are a match to TRBD1. This CDR3 spans 17 amino acids. J lost 0 bases, V lost 8 bases, and 9 bases had no gene match. CDR1 and CDR2 (germline): SNHLY, FYNNEI. The CDR3 is CASERQGLGSYNSPLHF. DNA of the CDR3: TGTGCCAGCGAAAGACAGGGGTTAGGCTCCTATAATTCACCCCTCCACTTT.

This clonotype was observed a single time. Compared with germline, one end of the junction differs, possibly owing to a read error. CDR3 amino acids: CSATGTGNHEQHF. CDR3 DNA sequence: TGCAGCGCGACCGGGACAGGAAACCACGAGCAGCACTTC. The V gene is TRBV29-1, the J gene TRBJ2-7; 8 bases are shared with TRBD1. Germline CDR1 and CDR2: SQVTM and ANQGSEA. The length of the CDR3 is 13 residues.

The CDR3 coding sequence is TGTGCCAGCAGTCAAGGGTCGGGCTACGAGCAGTACTTC. Protein product: CASSQGSGYEQYF. This chain links TRBV7-6 with TRBJ2-7; no firm D call. The germline gives CDR1 SGHVS, CDR2 FNYEAQ. The CDR3 has 13 residues. V was pared by 6 bases and J by 3 bases, with 12 bases between.

This clonotype has at least ten counts. This chain uses TRBV7-9 with TRBJ2-3; 9 positions agree with TRBD2. CDR1 is SEHNR and CDR2 is FQNEAQ in the germline V gene (reference sequence). Trimming cost V 3 bases and J 7 bases; bases outside gene matches: 8. The CDR3 runs 15 residues. The CDR3 DNA reads TGTGCCAGCAGCTTCGGGACTAGCCTCTTGCATACGCAGTATTTT. Protein product: CASSFGTSLLHTQYF.

For the CDR3, the DNA is TGTGCCAGCAGCTTAGCGTGGGGGGTCTACGAGCAGTACTTC. It specifies CASSLAWGVYEQYF. The chain links TRBV11-1 to TRBJ2-7; possible D gene TRBD2, 6 bases. From germline, CDR1 is SGHAT and CDR2 FQDESV (reference sequence). V was cut by 0 bases and J by 3 bases, with 9 bases left in between. The CDR3 is made up of 14 amino acids.

This chain connects TRBV24-1 to TRBJ2-3; a possible D gene is TRBD2 (6 bases). V was pared by 12 bases and J by 0 bases, with 18 bases between. The length of the CDR3 is 15 residues. Germline lookup yields CDR1 KGHDR and CDR2 SFDVKD. In nucleotides, the CDR3 is TGTGCCCAAAGTGATGCGGGGAGGAGCACAGATACGCAGTATTTT. Encoded protein: CAQSDAGRSTDTQYF.

This rearrangement joins TRBV10-1 to TRBJ1-6; 7 nucleotides align to TRBD1. The V gene end was trimmed by 10 bases and the J gene end by 5 bases; junction bases not matched to a gene: 11. Germline lookup yields CDR1 WNHNN and CDR2 SYGVQD (reference sequence). CDR3 length: 15 amino acids. The chain's CDR3 is CATRGGARDNSPLHF. CDR3 nucleotide sequence: TGCGCCACCAGGGGGGGGGCTAGAGATAATTCACCCCTCCACTTT.